A selection of T cell receptor beta chains follows, all from one sample in a study of siplizumab effects on memory and regulatory T cells. Generated by immunoSEQ multiplex PCR, the TCRdb table keeps only in-frame clones and is missing some. The table has tens of thousands of clones, 75% to 95% seen once. The material sequenced was CD8+ T cells sorted from blood. These receptor sequences come from a human donor in good health. Each CDR3 is given with its conserved first and last residue. The D gene is left open where the match is weak. Size tells how often a clone was seen (once, few, many) or the class of an expanded clone, and some rows leave it out.

j_call clone_size cdr3_length d_call v_call cdr3_nt cdr3_aa
TRBJ2-5 . 14 TRBD1 TRBV7-9 TGTGCCAGCAGCTTAGAAACAGGGGGAGAGACCCAGTACTTC CASSLETGGETQYF
TRBJ2-3 . 15 TRBD2 TRBV29-1 TGCAGCGTCCCCCTGGGGGGGAACGGTGCAGATACGCAGTATTTT CSVPLGGNGADTQYF
TRBJ2-1 . 14 . TRBV30 TGTGCCTGGGGGGGAGTCGGGCGTCCGGATGAGCAGTTCTTC CAWGGVGRPDEQFF
TRBJ2-3 . 12 . TRBV5-1 TGCGCCAGCACCACAAGCCCAGATACGCAGTATTTT CASTTSPDTQYF
TRBJ2-7 . 13 . TRBV9 TGTGCCAGCAGCGTAGCGCCGGGCTACGAGCAGTACTTC CASSVAPGYEQYF
TRBJ2-5 . 13 . TRBV7-9 TGTGCCAGCAGCTTATCACGGGAGCAGACCCAGTACTTC CASSLSREQTQYF
TRBJ2-5 . 15 . TRBV6-5 TGTGCCAGCAGCCCGACTGACAGCCTGATAGAGACCCAGTACTTC CASSPTDSLIETQYF
TRBJ1-1 . 14 . TRBV9 TGTGCCAGCAGCGTAGCTTACGGGAACACTGAAGCTTTCTTT CASSVAYGNTEAFF
TRBJ2-1 . 17 TRBD2 TRBV5-6 TGTGCCAGCAGCTTGGGCCCCTTAGCGGGGGTTTACAATGAGCAGTTCTTC CASSLGPLAGVYNEQFF
TRBJ2-7 . 21 . TRBV4-1 TGCGCCAGCAGAGCCGGGCAGCCACAGAATCCCCGGCGGGACAGTTCCTACGAGCAGTACTTC CASRAGQPQNPRRDSSYEQYF
TRBJ2-1 . 16 TRBD1 TRBV6-4 TGTGCCAGCAGTGCCTCGGGACAGGTCTCCTACAATGAGCAGTTCTTC CASSASGQVSYNEQFF
TRBJ2-3 . 15 . TRBV27 TGTGCCAGCAGTTTCGGTTTAACTAGCACAGATACGCAGTATTTT CASSFGLTSTDTQYF
TRBJ2-7 . 13 . TRBV4-1 TGCGCCAGCTCCCCCAGGACTGGTTACGAGCAGTACTTC CASSPRTGYEQYF
TRBJ2-7 . 13 . TRBV7-9 TGTGCCAGCAGCCCGATAGGGGCTGGGGAGCAGTACTTC CASSPIGAGEQYF
TRBJ1-2 . 15 . TRBV9 TGTGCCAGCAGCCCCCGGGACCGACCCATAGATGGCTACACCTTC CASSPRDRPIDGYTF
TRBJ2-3 medium-sized 12 . TRBV6-5 TGTGCCAGCGAGGACAACACAGATACGCAGTATTTT CASEDNTDTQYF
TRBJ2-2 . 19 TRBD1 TRBV23-1 TGCGCCAGCAGTCCGATCACACCGGGACAGAGGGTCAAGACCGGGGAGCTGTTTTTT CASSPITPGQRVKTGELFF
TRBJ2-7 . 14 . TRBV6-5 TGTGCCAGCAGTCCTACGCTTCCCTCCTACGAGCAGTACTTC CASSPTLPSYEQYF
TRBJ1-1 . 13 . TRBV19 TGTGCCAGTAGTATGGGGGGTTCCACTGAAGCTTTCTTT CASSMGGSTEAFF
TRBJ2-3 . 13 . TRBV2 TGTGCCAGCTCGGGTAGCGACACAGATACGCAGTATTTT CASSGSDTDTQYF
TRBJ2-5 . 18 TRBD2 TRBV4-1 TGCGCCAGCAGCCAAGCGTTAGAGGGACTAGCGGGAGTTGAGACCCAGTACTTC CASSQALEGLAGVETQYF
TRBJ2-3 . 16 TRBD2 TRBV7-9 TGTGCCAGCAGCTTAGTGGGACTAGCGGGGGCAGATACGCAGTATTTT CASSLVGLAGADTQYF
TRBJ2-1 . 14 . TRBV29-1 TGCAGCGTTGAAGAAGCTCTCTCCTACAATGAGCAGTTCTTC CSVEEALSYNEQFF
TRBJ2-2 . 17 . TRBV7-9 TGTGCCAGCAGCTTAGTCTCCGGGCAGGCGAACACCGGGGAGCTGTTTTTT CASSLVSGQANTGELFF
TRBJ1-2 . 15 . TRBV11-2 TGTGCCAGCAGCTTAGATCGGGGGGCGGGCTATGGCTACACCTTC CASSLDRGAGYGYTF
TRBJ2-5 . 10 . TRBV29-1 TGCAGCGTTGAGCGGGAGACCCAGTACTTC CSVERETQYF
TRBJ1-2 . 15 TRBD1 TRBV5-1 TGCGCCAGCTCATCTTCTCCGGGACAGAACTATGGCTACACCTTC CASSSSPGQNYGYTF
TRBJ2-7 . 15 . TRBV4-1 TGCGCCAGCAGCCAGACTCGGACGGCGATCTACGAGCAGTACTTC CASSQTRTAIYEQYF
TRBJ2-1 . 15 TRBD2 TRBV5-4 TGTGCCAGCAGCTCCGGACTAGACGACTACAATGAGCAGTTCTTC CASSSGLDDYNEQFF
TRBJ2-7 . 15 TRBD2 TRBV23-1 TGCGCCAGCAGGTATAGCGGGAGTAGGTCCTACGAGCAGTACTTC CASRYSGSRSYEQYF
TRBJ2-1 . 15 . TRBV14 TGTGCCAGCAGCCAAGATGGACCCCCCTACAATGAGCAGTTCTTC CASSQDGPPYNEQFF
TRBJ1-1 . 16 TRBD1 TRBV29-1 TGCAGCGCAGGGGGTCCGGTTGAAATGTGGAACACTGAAGCTTTCTTT CSAGGPVEMWNTEAFF
TRBJ1-3 . 19 . TRBV7-9 TGTGCCAGCAGCTTAGCCGGGCTTTCGGGACATCACTCTGGAAACACCATATATTTT CASSLAGLSGHHSGNTIYF
TRBJ1-1 . 13 . TRBV9 TGTGCCAGCAGCGTTTCGGGGAACACTGAAGCTTTCTTT CASSVSGNTEAFF
TRBJ2-7 . 11 . TRBV19 TGTGCCAGTAGCCGGGACCACGAGCAGTACTTC CASSRDHEQYF
TRBJ1-1 . 15 . TRBV27 TGTGCCAGCAGTTTATCGCAGGGGCTGAACACTGAAGCTTTCTTT CASSLSQGLNTEAFF
TRBJ2-7 few 14 . TRBV7-9 TGTGCCAGCAGCCCCGAGGCTGGTACCTACGAGCAGTACTTC CASSPEAGTYEQYF
TRBJ1-3 . 16 . TRBV6-6 TGTGCCAGCAACTCACTAGGACTACTCTCTGGAAACACCATATATTTT CASNSLGLLSGNTIYF
TRBJ1-2 . 17 . TRBV7-3 TGTGCCAGCAGCCCAACCCCTGGTGAAGGGATAGTCTATGGCTACACCTTC CASSPTPGEGIVYGYTF
TRBJ1-5 . 14 TRBD1 TRBV27 TGTGCCAGCAGTTGGCGACAGGGGAACCAGCCCCAGCATTTT CASSWRQGNQPQHF
TRBJ1-3 . 17 . TRBV18 TGTGCCAGCTCACCCTCGAGTCCAGACAGAGCGGGAAACACCATATATTTT CASSPSSPDRAGNTIYF
TRBJ1-1 . 16 . TRBV6-5 TGTGCCAGCAGTTACGACCTCGACTCCCCATCACGGGGAGCTTTCTTT CASSYDLDSPSRGAFF
TRBJ2-5 . 13 . TRBV27 TGTGCCAGCAGTCCCCCCCTTCAAGAGACCCAGTACTTC CASSPPLQETQYF
TRBJ2-5 . 13 . TRBV2 TGTGCCAGCAACGGACAGATCCAAGAGACCCAGTACTTC CASNGQIQETQYF
TRBJ2-1 . 15 TRBD2 TRBV6-4 TGTGCCAGCAGTGAGCTAGCGGGAGGCTTGCATGAGCAGTTCTTC CASSELAGGLHEQFF
TRBJ2-7 . 17 . TRBV21-1 TGTGCCAGCAGCCTCTCCCCTCATCGGGACAGACCCTACGAGCAGTACTTC CASSLSPHRDRPYEQYF
TRBJ2-1 . 16 TRBD1 TRBV6-6 TGTGCCAGCAGTTACTCGATTCAGGGGGCAGGTAATGAGCAGTTCTTC CASSYSIQGAGNEQFF
TRBJ1-1 . 12 . TRBV10-2 TGCGCCAGCACCCCAGGGAACACTGAAGCTTTCTTT CASTPGNTEAFF
TRBJ2-7 once 12 . TRBV19 TGTGCCAGTAGTATGGGTGTCTACGAGCAGTACTTC CASSMGVYEQYF
TRBJ2-1 . 16 TRBD2 TRBV7-9 TGTGCCAGCAGCTTTTGGACTAGCGGACTCTACAATGAGCAGTTCTTC CASSFWTSGLYNEQFF
TRBJ2-3 . 13 . TRBV13 TGTGCCAGCAGTTACTCAGGGGAAGATACGCAGTATTTT CASSYSGEDTQYF
TRBJ2-7 . 14 . TRBV6-6 TGTGCCAGCGTTCCCATGGGAGAGTTCGGGGAGCAGTACTTC CASVPMGEFGEQYF
TRBJ2-7 . 15 . TRBV30 TGTGCCTGGAGTGTTATGGCAGGGGACTGGTACGAGCAGTACTTC CAWSVMAGDWYEQYF
TRBJ1-1 . 13 . TRBV19 TGTGCCAGTAGTATAGGGGGCAACACTGAAGCTTTCTTT CASSIGGNTEAFF
TRBJ1-1 . 12 . TRBV7-9 TGTGCCAGCAGCTGGTCCGGGGGTGAAGCTTTCTTT CASSWSGGEAFF
TRBJ2-1 . 16 TRBD2 TRBV25-1 TGTGCCAGCAGTGAATATGAGCGGGGATACTACAATGAGCAGTTCTTC CASSEYERGYYNEQFF
TRBJ2-1 once 14 . TRBV27 TGTGCCAGCAGTTCCCTCTCGCTAGTTGCTGAGCAGTTCTTC CASSSLSLVAEQFF
TRBJ2-7 . 13 . TRBV2 TGTGCCACCCTGGGTCCGAGCTCCTACGAGCAGTACTTC CATLGPSSYEQYF
TRBJ2-7 medium-sized 13 . TRBV29-1 TGCAGCGTTGATCGATTTAATGGGGACGAGCAGTACTTC CSVDRFNGDEQYF